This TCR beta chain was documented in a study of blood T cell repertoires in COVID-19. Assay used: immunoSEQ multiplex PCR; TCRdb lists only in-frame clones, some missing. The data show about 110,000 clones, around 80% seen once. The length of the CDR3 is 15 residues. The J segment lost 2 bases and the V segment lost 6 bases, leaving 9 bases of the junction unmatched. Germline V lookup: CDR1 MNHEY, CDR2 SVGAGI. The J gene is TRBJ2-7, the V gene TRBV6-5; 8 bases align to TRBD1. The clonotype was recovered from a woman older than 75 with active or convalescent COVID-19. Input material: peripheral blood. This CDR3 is CASRMTGAAAYEQYF. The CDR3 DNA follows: TGTGCCAGCAGGATGACAGGGGCCGCGGCCTACGAGCAGTACTTC.